This T cell receptor beta chain was recovered during a study of CXCR3-negative and CXCR3-positive naive CD8 T cells (dated 2019 in TCRdb). As for the study more broadly: In total, some 130 million TRB reads were obtained, corresponding to roughly 1.5 +/- 0.3 million reads per library. Naive subsets from five or six donors and memory cells from 3 donors were included in the TRBV-TRBJ cluster analysis. Data from about 12 donors, pooled across two independent experiments, went into the diversity and physicochemical repertoire analyses. Overall study outcomes, separate from this receptor: Freshly isolated PBMCs were used for most assays because CXCR3 expression partially decreased after cryopreservation. Because surface CD5, which is linked to self-reactivity in mice, was comparable between the naive subsets, TCR interaction strength was also inferred from TRB CDR3 physicochemical properties. Both naive subsets had comparably high repertoire diversity, while memory CD8+ T cells had much lower repertoire diversity. Naive CXCR3-negative and CXCR3-positive cells from the same donor showed similar TRBV-TRBJ usage, whereas memory cells showed distinct patterns.

In the case of this clonotype: Its cognate antigen has yet to be identified.

TCRdb names NextSeq 550 as the instrument used. The Human TCR Profiling Kit (MiLaboratory) was used to make UMI-labeled 5' RACE TRB cDNA libraries. cDNA synthesis used the entire amount of extracted RNA, and PCR amplification then used the entire amount of cDNA produced. The libraries were made side by side, with each library going through the same number of PCR cycles. Per the original workflow: With a minimum of two reads required per UMI, MIGEC and MiXCR pulled out about 50,000 +/- 10,000 unique UMI-labeled TRB cDNA molecules from each library. On average, about 40,000 +/- 10,000 functional in-frame TRB CDR3 nucleotide clonotypes lacking stop codons were found per library. After each sample was downsampled to 5000 UMI-labeled TRB molecules, VDJtools was used to calculate diversity metrics such as normalized Shannon-Wiener and Chao1. For the central five CDR3 residues, VDJtools calculated physicochemical properties weighted by clonotype size, namely interaction energy, strength, volume and Kidera factor 4. After the reads were reprocessed by TCRdb, one entry was made per CDR3 protein sequence, with no DNA. Clone size and V and J calls follow TCRdb, not the original study. The sample table gives fewer than 60,000 distinct CDR3 sequences. The ten biggest clones cover more than 20% of the sample.

The CDR3 goes from the cysteine to the phenylalanine over 14 residues. No DNA was logged. Each CD8+ T cell subset was flow-sorted in triplicate, with 300,000 or so cells per subset placed directly into RLT lysis buffer. Peripheral blood mononuclear cells were isolated from buffy coats using standard density gradient centrifugation. Total RNA was extracted from sorted cells with an RNeasy Mini Kit. This sequence originates from a human donor in good health. Some clones in this sample may be carry-over from other donors' samples. Recombination connected TRBV12-3 or TRBV12-4 to TRBJ2-5; TCRdb calls TRBD1, which cannot be checked without DNA. Sequences were obtained from memory CD8+ T cells from blood. The cell subset or site label for this specimen denotes: conventional CD8+ memory T cells (TMEM), sorted as controls. The CDR3 reads CASAKRDSLETQYF.